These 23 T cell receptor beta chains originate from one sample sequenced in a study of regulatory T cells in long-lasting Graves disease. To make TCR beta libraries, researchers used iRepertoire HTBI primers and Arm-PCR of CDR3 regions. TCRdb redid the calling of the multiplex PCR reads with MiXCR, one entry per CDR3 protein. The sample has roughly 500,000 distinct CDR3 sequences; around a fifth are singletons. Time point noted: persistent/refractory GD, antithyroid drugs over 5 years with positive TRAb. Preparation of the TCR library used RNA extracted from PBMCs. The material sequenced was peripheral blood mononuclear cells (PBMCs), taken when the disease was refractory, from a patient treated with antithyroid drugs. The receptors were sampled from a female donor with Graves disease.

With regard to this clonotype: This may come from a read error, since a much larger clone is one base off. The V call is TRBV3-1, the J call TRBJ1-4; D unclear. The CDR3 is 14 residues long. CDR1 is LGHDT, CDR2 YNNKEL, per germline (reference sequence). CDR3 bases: TGTGCCAGCAGCCAATCGAGCCTTGAGGAAAAACTGCTTTTT. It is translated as CASSQSSLEEKLLF.

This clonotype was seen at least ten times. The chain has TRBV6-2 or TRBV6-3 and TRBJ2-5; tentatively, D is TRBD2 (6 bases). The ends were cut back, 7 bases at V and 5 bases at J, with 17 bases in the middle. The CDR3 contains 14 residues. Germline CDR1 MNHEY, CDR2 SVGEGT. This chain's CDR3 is CASTNVGGWETQYF. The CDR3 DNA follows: TGTGCCAGCACCAACGTGGGGGGATGGGAGACCCAGTACTTC.

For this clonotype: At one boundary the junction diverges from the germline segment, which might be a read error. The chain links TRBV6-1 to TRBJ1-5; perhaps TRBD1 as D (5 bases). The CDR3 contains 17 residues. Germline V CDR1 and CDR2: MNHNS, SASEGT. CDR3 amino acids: CAGSATSGAGSNQPQHF. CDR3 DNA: TGTGCCGGCAGTGCTACGTCCGGGGCCGGCTCCAATCAGCCCCAGCATTTT.

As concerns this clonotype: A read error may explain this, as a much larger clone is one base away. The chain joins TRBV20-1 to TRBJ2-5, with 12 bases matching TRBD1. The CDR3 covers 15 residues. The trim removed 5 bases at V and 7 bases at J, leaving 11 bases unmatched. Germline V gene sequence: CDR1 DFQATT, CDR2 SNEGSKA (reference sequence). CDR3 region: CSARRGTGGEATQYF. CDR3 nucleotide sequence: TGCAGTGCTCGAAGGGGGACAGGGGGCGAAGCGACCCAGTACTTC.

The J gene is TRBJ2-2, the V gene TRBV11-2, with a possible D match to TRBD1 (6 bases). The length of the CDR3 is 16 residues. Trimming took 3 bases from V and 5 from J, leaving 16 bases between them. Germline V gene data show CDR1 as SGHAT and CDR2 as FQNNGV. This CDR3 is CASSFMDRPGTGELFF. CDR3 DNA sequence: TGTGCCAGCAGCTTTATGGACAGACCAGGTACCGGGGAGCTGTTTTTT.

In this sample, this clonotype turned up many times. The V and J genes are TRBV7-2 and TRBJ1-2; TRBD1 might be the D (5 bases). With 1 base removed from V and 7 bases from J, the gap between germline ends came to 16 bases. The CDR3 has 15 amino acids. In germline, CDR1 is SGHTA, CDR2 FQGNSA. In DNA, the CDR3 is TGTGCCAGCAGCTTAGGTATGAGGGGAGACAGTGGCTACACCTTC. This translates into CASSLGMRGDSGYTF.

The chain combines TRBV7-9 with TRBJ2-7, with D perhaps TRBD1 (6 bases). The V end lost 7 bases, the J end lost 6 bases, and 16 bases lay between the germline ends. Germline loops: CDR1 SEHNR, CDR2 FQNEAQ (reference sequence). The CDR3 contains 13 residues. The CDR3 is CASTGTGSSEQYF. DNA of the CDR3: TGTGCCAGCACGGGAACAGGGTCGTCCGAGCAGTACTTC.

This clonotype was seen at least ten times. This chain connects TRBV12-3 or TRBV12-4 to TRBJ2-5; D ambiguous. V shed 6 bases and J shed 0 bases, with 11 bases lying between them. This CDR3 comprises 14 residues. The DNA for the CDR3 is TGTGCCAGCAGACCCGAGAGCTACCAAGAGACCCAGTACTTC. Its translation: CASRPESYQETQYF.

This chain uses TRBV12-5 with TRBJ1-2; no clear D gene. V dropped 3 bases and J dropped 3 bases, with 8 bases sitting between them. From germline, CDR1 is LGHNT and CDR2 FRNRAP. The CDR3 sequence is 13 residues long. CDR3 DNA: TGTGCTAGTGGTTTCGGGAGGGACTATGGCTACACCTTC. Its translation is CASGFGRDYGYTF.

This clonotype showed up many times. In DNA form, the CDR3 reads TGTGCCAGCAGTCCTAACGGGCGGACTGAAGCTTTCTTT. Amino acid sequence: CASSPNGRTEAFF. The chain couples TRBV6-1 to TRBJ1-1; no clear D. Trimming took 5 bases from V and 5 from J, leaving 12 bases between them. The CDR3 has 13 residues. In germline, CDR1 is MNHNS, CDR2 SASEGT.

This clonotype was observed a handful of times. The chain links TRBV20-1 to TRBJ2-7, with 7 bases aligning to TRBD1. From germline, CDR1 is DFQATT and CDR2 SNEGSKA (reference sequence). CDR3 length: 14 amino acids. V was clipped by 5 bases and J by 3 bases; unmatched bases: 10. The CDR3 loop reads CSALGDSRHYEQYF. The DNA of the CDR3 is TGCAGTGCTCTAGGGGACAGTCGTCACTACGAGCAGTACTTC.

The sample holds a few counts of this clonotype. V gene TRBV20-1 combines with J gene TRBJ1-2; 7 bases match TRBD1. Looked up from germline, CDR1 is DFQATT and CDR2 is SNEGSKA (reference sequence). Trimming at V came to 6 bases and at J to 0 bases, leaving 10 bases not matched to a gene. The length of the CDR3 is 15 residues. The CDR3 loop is CSARQGFSSNYGYTF. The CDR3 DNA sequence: TGCAGTGCACGACAGGGTTTTAGCTCTAACTATGGCTACACCTTC.

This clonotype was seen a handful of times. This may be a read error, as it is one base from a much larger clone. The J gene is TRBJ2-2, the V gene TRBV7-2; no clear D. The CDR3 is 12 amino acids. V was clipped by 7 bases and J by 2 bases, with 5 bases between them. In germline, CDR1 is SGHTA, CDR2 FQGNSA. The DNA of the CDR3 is TGTGCCAGCAACTTTAACACCGGGGAGCTGTTTTTT. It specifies CASNFNTGELFF.

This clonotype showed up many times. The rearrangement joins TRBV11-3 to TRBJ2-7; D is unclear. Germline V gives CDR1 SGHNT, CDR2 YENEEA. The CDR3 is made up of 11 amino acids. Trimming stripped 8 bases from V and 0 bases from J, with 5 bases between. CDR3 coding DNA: TGTGCCAGCGCAGTCTCCTACGAGCAGTACTTC. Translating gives CASAVSYEQYF.

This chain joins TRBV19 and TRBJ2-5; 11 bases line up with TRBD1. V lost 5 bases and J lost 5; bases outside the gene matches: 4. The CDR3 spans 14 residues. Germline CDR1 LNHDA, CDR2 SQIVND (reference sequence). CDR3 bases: TGTGCCAGTAGTGGGACAGGGGGATATGAGACCCAGTACTTC. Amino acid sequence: CASSGTGGYETQYF. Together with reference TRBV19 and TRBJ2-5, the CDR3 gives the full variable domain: DGGITQSPKYLFRKEGQNVTLSCEQNLNHDAMYWYRQDPGQGLRLIYYSQIVNDFQKGDIAEGYSVSREKKESFPLTVTSAQKNPTAFYLCASSGTGGYETQYFGPGTRLLVL.

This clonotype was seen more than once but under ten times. The CDR3 DNA sequence: TGTGCCAGTCGGCCAGGGGGGCTCAACAATGAGCAGTTCTTC. Encoded protein: CASRPGGLNNEQFF. The rearrangement links TRBV19 to TRBJ2-1; weak D call: TRBD1 (7 bases). This CDR3 has 14 amino acids. Trimming took off 8 bases at V and 5 bases at J, with 16 bases between the two ends. Germline V gene data show CDR1 as LNHDA and CDR2 as SQIVND (reference sequence).

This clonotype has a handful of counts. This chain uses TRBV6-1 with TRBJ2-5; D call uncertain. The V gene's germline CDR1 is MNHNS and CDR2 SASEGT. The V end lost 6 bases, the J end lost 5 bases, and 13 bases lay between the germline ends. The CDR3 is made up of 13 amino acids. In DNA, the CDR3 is TGTGCCAGCAGCCAAAGTGCGACGGAGACCCAGTACTTC. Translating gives CASSQSATETQYF.

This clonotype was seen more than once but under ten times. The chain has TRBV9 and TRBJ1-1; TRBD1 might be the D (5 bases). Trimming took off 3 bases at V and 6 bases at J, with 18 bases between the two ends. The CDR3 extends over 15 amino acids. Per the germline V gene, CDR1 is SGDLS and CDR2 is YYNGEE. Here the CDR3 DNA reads TGTGCCAGCAGCGGGGGTGGGTACGGGGGAGCTGAAGCTTTCTTT. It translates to CASSGGGYGGAEAFF.

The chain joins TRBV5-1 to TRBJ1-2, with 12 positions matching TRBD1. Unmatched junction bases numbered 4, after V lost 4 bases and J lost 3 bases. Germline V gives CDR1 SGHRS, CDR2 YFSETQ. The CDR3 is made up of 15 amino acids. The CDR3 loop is CASSGTGGLYYGYTF. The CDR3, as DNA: TGCGCCAGCAGCGGGACAGGGGGCCTGTACTATGGCTACACCTTC.

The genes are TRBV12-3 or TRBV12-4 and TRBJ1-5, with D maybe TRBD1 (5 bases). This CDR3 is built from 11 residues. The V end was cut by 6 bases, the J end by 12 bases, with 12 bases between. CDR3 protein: CASSAGFGQHF. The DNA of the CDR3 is TGTGCCAGCAGCGCAGGGTTCGGCCAGCATTTT.

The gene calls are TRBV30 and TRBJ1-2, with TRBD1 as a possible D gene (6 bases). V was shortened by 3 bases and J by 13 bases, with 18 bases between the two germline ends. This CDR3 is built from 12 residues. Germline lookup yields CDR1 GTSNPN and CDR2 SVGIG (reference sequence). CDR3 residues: CAWSSTGIGSTF. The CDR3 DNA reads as TGTGCCTGGAGCAGTACAGGGATTGGGTCCACCTTC.

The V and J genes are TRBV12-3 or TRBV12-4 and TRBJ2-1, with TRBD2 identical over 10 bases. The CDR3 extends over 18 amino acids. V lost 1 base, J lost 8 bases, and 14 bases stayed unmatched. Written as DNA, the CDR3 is TGTGCCAGCAGTTTAGGAGTAGGTAGCGGGGGGATTATCGATGAGCAGTTCTTC. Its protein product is CASSLGVGSGGIIDEQFF.

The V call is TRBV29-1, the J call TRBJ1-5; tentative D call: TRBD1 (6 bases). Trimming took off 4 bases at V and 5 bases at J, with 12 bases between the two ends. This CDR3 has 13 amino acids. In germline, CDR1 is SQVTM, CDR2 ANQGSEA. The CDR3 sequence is CSVAREGDQPQHF. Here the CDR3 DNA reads TGCAGCGTTGCCAGGGAGGGGGATCAGCCCCAGCATTTT. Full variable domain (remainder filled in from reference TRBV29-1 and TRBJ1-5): SAVISQKPSRDICQRGTSLTIQCQVDSQVTMMFWYRQQPGQSLTLIATANQGSEATYESGFVIDKFPISRPNLTFSTLTVSNMSPEDSSIYLCSVAREGDQPQHFGDGTRLSIL.